This paragraph covers one TCR beta chain sequence. Per the original data handling: By means of reference gene primer amplification, nucleated cell counts were estimated. Libraries were prepared by immunoSEQ multiplex PCR; TCRdb keeps only in-frame clonotypes and omits some of them. The DNA gave D and trimming, while V, J and clone size come from that table. There are 180,000 or so clones in the sample; around 85% occur only once, and approximately 8% lies in the top ten. The sample is drawn from a study of blood T cell repertoires in COVID-19. Across the whole study: PBMCs, B-cell-depleted T cells, or T cells were the source of the cDNA or gDNA that made up the material.

This receptor was obtained from a woman aged 55-69 years with acute or convalescent COVID-19. Material for sequencing was peripheral blood.

The CDR3 DNA reads as TGTGCCAGCAGTGATTTTTCGGGAGATGAAAAACTGTTTTTT. It translates to CASSDFSGDEKLFF. The chain combines TRBV6-1 with TRBJ1-4; D is undetermined. In germline, CDR1 is MNHNS, CDR2 SASEGT. The CDR3 is 14 residues long. V was cut by 3 bases and J by 6 bases, with 11 bases left in between.